This record concerns one T cell receptor (beta chain) sequence. Naive CD8 cells comprised CD45RO-negative, CCR7-positively selected cells, excluding terminally differentiated effector memory CD45RA+ cells. This CDR3 is built from 17 residues. V lost 1 base, J lost 6 bases, and 16 bases lay in between. The germline V gene encodes CDR1 SEHNR and CDR2 FQNEAQ (reference sequence). The data were taken from a study of shared clonotypes between healthy human individuals. Sequencing was performed with immunoSEQ multiplex PCR; in TCRdb, only in-frame clones are kept and a portion is missing. This table holds about 2.2 million clones, roughly 91% found once.

V gene TRBV7-9 combines with J gene TRBJ1-6, with D possibly matching TRBD1 (6 bases). The sequenced material came from naive CD8+ T cells from PBMCs. This clonotype was sampled from a man between 18 and 29 years old in good health. Some clones in this sample may be carry-over from other donors' samples. The CDR3 here is CASSLDPRGASNSPLHF. CDR3 DNA sequence: TGTGCCAGCAGCTTAGATCCCAGGGGCGCGAGTAATTCACCCCTCCACTTT.